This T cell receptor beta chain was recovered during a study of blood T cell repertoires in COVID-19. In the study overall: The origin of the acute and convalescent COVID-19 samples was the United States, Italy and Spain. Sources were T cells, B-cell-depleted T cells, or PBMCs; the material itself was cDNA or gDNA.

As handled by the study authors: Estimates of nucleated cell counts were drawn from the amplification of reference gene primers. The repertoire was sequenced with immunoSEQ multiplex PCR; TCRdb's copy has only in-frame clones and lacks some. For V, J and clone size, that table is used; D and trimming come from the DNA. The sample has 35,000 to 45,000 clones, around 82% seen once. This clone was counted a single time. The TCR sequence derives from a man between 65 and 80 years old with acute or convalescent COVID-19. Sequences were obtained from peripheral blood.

CDR3 sequence: CSVRDTRGETQYF. The CDR3 DNA follows: TGCAGCGTTCGGGACACTCGGGGAGAGACCCAGTACTTC. The chain links TRBV29-1 to TRBJ2-5, with a tentative D call TRBD1 (6 bases). Trimming removed 5 bases from V and 4 bases from J, with 14 bases in between. Germline-derived CDR1 and CDR2 are SQVTM and ANQGSEA. This CDR3 has 13 residues.